This T cell receptor beta chain comes out of a study of shared clonotypes between healthy human individuals. Per the germline V gene, CDR1 is MGHDK and CDR2 is SYGVNS. Trimming at V came to 2 bases and at J to 5 bases, leaving 8 bases not matched to a gene. The CDR3 length is 15 residues. Study-level points and caveats: Compared with clonotypes that all four donors shared, non-shared clonotypes had lower generation probabilities. A generally larger estimated richness was seen in naive subsets than in memory subsets.

The authors split each subset's genomic DNA evenly across several immunoSEQ plates. Sequencing used immunoSEQ multiplex PCR; TCRdb keeps in-frame clones, though not all of them. Here the sample spans roughly 380,000 clones, around 96% being singletons. With respect to this clone: The antigen is undetermined.

Together with CD45RO+ cells, CCR7-negative CD45RA+ TemRA cells were included in CD8 memory. V is TRBV25-1 and J is TRBJ2-5; TRBD2 aligns across 7 bases. This sequence was found in a man younger than 40 in good health. What was sequenced was memory CD8+ T cells sorted from blood. Subset described: CD45RO+ cells pooled with CCR7-negative TemRA cells. CDR3 sequence: CASSELRELVETQYF. The CDR3 DNA reads as TGTGCCAGCAGTGAACTGCGGGAGTTGGTCGAGACCCAGTACTTC.